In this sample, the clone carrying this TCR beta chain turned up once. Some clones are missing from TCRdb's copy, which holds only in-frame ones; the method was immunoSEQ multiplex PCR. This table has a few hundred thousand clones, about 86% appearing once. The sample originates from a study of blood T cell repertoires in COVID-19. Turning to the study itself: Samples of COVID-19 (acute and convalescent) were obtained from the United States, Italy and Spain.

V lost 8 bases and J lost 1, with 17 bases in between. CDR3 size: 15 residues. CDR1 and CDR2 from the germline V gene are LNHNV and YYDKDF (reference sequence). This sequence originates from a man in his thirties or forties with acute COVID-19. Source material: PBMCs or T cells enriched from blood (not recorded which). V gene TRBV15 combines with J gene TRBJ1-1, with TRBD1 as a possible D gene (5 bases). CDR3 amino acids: CATSGPRGGNTEAFF. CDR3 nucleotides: TGTGCCACCTCGGGGCCCCGCGGGGGGAACACTGAAGCTTTCTTT.